This T cell receptor (beta chain) was sequenced for a study of cytomegalovirus exposure and HLA in healthy donors. Study results and caveats: In a later analysis, a missense DCLRE1C variant was linked to TCR beta V- and J-gene trimming. Judged likely to be a sequencing artifact was a cluster of highly shared sequence variants.

Germline V gene data show CDR1 as MNHNY and CDR2 as SVGAGI (reference sequence). The CDR3 covers 14 residues. With 2 bases removed from V and 7 bases from J, the gap between germline ends came to 12 bases. Both 60 Vbeta primers and 13 Jbeta primers went into the PCR. Generated by immunoSEQ multiplex PCR, the TCRdb table keeps only in-frame clones and is missing some. Here the sample spans approximately 130,000 clones, 85% being singletons. Comment on this clone: What it binds is unknown.

The chain couples TRBV6-6 to TRBJ2-1, with D possibly TRBD2 on 5 matching bases. The clonotype comes from a woman under 40 in good health and CMV-seropositive. Sequencing used PBMCs. Here the CDR3 reads CASSYEGRGNEQFF. The CDR3 region has the DNA TGTGCCAGCAGTTACGAGGGCCGGGGTAATGAGCAGTTCTTC.